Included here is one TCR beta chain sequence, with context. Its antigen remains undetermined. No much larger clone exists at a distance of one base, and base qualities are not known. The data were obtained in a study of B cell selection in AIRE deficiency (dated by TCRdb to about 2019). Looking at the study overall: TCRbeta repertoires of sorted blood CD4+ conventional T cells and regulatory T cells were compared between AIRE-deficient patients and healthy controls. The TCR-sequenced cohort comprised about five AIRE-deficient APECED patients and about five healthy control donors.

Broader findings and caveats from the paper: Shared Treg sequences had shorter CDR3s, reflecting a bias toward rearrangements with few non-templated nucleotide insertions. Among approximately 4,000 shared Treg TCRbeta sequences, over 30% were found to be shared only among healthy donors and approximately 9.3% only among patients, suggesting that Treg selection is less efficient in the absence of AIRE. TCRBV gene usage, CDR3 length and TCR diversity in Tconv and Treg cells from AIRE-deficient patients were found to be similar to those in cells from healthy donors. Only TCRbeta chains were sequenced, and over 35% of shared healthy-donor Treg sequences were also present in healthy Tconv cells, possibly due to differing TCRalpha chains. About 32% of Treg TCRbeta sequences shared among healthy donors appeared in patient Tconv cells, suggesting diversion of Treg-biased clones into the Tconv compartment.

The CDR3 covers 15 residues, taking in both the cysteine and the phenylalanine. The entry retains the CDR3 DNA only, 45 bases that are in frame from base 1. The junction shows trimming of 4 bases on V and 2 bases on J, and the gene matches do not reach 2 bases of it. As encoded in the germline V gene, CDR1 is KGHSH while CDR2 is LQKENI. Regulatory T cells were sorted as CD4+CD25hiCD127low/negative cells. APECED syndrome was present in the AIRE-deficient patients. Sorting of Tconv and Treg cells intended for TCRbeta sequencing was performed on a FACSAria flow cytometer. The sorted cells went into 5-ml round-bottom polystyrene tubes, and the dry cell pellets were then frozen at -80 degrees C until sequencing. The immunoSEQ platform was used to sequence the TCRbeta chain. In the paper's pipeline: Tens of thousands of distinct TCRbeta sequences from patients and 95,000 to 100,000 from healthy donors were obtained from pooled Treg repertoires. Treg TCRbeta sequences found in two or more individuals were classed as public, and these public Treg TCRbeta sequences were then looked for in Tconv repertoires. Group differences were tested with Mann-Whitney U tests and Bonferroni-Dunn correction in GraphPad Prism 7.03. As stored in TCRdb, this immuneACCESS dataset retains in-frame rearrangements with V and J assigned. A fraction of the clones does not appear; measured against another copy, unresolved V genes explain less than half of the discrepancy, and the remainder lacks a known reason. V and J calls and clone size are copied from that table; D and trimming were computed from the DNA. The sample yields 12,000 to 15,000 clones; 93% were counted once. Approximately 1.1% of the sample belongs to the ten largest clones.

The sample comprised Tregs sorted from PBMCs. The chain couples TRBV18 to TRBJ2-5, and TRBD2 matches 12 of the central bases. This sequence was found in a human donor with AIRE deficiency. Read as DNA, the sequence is TGTGCCAGCTCACTCGGACTAGCGGGACAAGAGACCCAGTACTTC. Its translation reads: CASSLGLAGQETQYF.